This entry lists 16 T cell receptor beta chains sequenced from one sample in a study of cytomegalovirus exposure and HLA in healthy donors. The PCR contained 60 Vbeta and 13 Jbeta primers. Some clones are missing from TCRdb's copy, which holds only in-frame ones; the method was immunoSEQ multiplex PCR. Of about 99,000 clones listed, roughly 66% are singletons. The sequencing input was PBMCs. Receptors originate from a woman aged 50 to 65 in good health and CMV-seronegative.

This chain joins TRBV19 and TRBJ2-5; TRBD2 aligns across 10 bases. The CDR3 loop spans 15 amino acids. The ends lost 3 bases at V and 5 bases at J; junction bases unmatched: 6. Looked up from germline, CDR1 is LNHDA and CDR2 is SQIVND (reference sequence). DNA for the CDR3: TGTGCCAGTAGTATGGGACTAGCGAGAGGGGAGACCCAGTACTTC. Translating it yields CASSMGLARGETQYF. The full variable domain, in which reference TRBV19 and TRBJ2-5 provide the parts outside the CDR3, is DGGITQSPKYLFRKEGQNVTLSCEQNLNHDAMYWYRQDPGQGLRLIYYSQIVNDFQKGDIAEGYSVSREKKESFPLTVTSAQKNPTAFYLCASSMGLARGETQYFGPGTRLLVL.

This sequence joins TRBV7-6 and TRBJ2-2; possibly TRBD1 for D (6 bases). V dropped 4 bases and J dropped 5 bases, with 14 bases sitting between them. Germline V gene lookup returns CDR1 SGHVS and CDR2 FNYEAQ. The CDR3 sequence is 15 residues long. The CDR3 DNA reads TGTGCCAGCAGCTCAAGTCTGGGGGCGACCGGGGAGCTGTTTTTT. This gives the protein CASSSSLGATGELFF.

The V and J genes are TRBV6-1 and TRBJ1-2, with TRBD1 matching over 11 bases. Germline V gene data show CDR1 as MNHNS and CDR2 as SASEGT. Germline trimming cut 4 bases from V and 9 bases from J; bases unmatched to any gene: 4. There are 13 residues in the CDR3. The CDR3 DNA sequence: TGTGCCAGCAGTGCCCGGGACAGGGGGAGCTACACCTTC. It codes for CASSARDRGSYTF.

The chain employs TRBV18 and TRBJ2-3, with no clear D. Germline values: CDR1 KGHSH, CDR2 LQKENI. The length of the CDR3 is 14 residues. V lost 0 bases, J lost 0 bases, and 4 bases lay in between. In DNA, the CDR3 is TGTGCCAGCTCACCACCCATCAGCACAGATACGCAGTATTTT. It yields the protein CASSPPISTDTQYF.

The V gene is TRBV7-2, the J gene TRBJ1-5; the D gene is possibly TRBD1 (5 bases). The V end was cut by 6 bases, the J end by 3 bases, with 12 bases between. Per the germline V gene, CDR1 is SGHTA and CDR2 is FQGNSA. The CDR3 loop spans 14 amino acids. CDR3 sequence: CASSRLGHNQPQHF. CDR3 DNA sequence: TGTGCCAGCAGTCGACTCGGACACAATCAGCCCCAGCATTTT.

This clone showed up just once. The chain employs TRBV11-2 and TRBJ2-1; tentatively, D is TRBD2 (5 bases). Per the germline V gene, CDR1 is SGHAT and CDR2 is FQNNGV. Trimming removed 6 bases at V and 4 bases at J, with 7 bases between. This CDR3 has 12 residues. CDR3 region: CASSGEYNEQFF. CDR3 DNA: TGTGCCAGCAGTGGGGAGTACAATGAGCAGTTCTTC.

This clone was counted between two and nine times. V gene TRBV27 combines with J gene TRBJ2-1; no definite D call. CDR3 length: 14 amino acids. Germline CDR1 and CDR2: MNHEY and SMNVEV (reference sequence). V shed 5 bases and J shed 4 bases, with 12 bases lying between them. CDR3 bases: TGTGCCAGCAGTCCCGAGATCGTTTACAATGAGCAGTTCTTC. Translation gives CASSPEIVYNEQFF.

This chain uses TRBV13 with TRBJ2-1; no firm D call. Germline V gene data show CDR1 as PRHDT and CDR2 as FYEKMQ (reference sequence). The V and J ends lost 7 bases and 10 bases respectively, with 14 bases between them. The CDR3 covers 12 residues. The CDR3 sequence is CASKSDLGEQFF. CDR3 DNA sequence: TGTGCCAGCAAAAGCGATCTCGGGGAGCAGTTCTTC.

This chain connects TRBV6-1 to TRBJ1-2, with 8 bases that match TRBD1. Per germline, CDR1 MNHNS and CDR2 SASEGT. Unmatched junction bases numbered 7, after V lost 4 bases and J lost 3 bases. The CDR3 runs to 15 residues. The CDR3 nucleotides read TGTGCCAGCAGTGGGAGAGACAGGGGAGACTATGGCTACACCTTC. This gives the protein CASSGRDRGDYGYTF.

J is TRBJ1-1 and V is TRBV19; 7 positions agree with TRBD1. Germline-derived CDR1 and CDR2 are LNHDA and SQIVND (reference sequence). V trimming: 3 bases; J trimming: 5 bases; junction bases outside the gene matches: 6. This CDR3 spans 14 amino acids. The DNA for the CDR3 is TGTGCCAGTAGTATGGCCAGGGGGGAAACTGAAGCTTTCTTT. Encoded protein: CASSMARGETEAFF.

The chain is built from TRBV28 and TRBJ1-3; 11 bases map to TRBD1. Trimming removed 6 bases from V and 0 bases from J; junction bases left unmatched: 1. This CDR3 region has 15 residues. The germline V gene encodes CDR1 MDHEN and CDR2 SYDVKM. CDR3 amino acids: CASRGQGVSGNTIYF. The CDR3 DNA is TGTGCCAGCAGGGGACAGGGGGTCTCTGGAAACACCATATATTTT.

The rearrangement uses TRBV29-1 and TRBJ2-5; possibly TRBD1 for D (6 bases). Germline V CDR1 and CDR2: SQVTM, ANQGSEA. CDR3 length equals 14 residues. Between the trimmed V and J ends, which lost 6 bases and 2 bases, there was a span of 16 bases. The CDR3: CSVILTGKQETQYF. The CDR3 DNA reads as TGCAGCGTAATTCTGACAGGAAAACAAGAGACCCAGTACTTC.

V gene TRBV5-5 combines with J gene TRBJ2-5, with D perhaps TRBD2 (7 bases). Trimming took off 1 base at V and 5 bases at J, with 15 bases between the two ends. The CDR3 loop spans 15 amino acids. CDR1 and CDR2 (germline): SGHKS, YYEKEE (reference sequence). CDR3: CASSLSGGPWETQYF. CDR3 nucleotides: TGTGCCAGCAGCTTGTCCGGGGGGCCATGGGAGACCCAGTACTTC.

The V and J genes are TRBV29-1 and TRBJ2-7; tentatively, D is TRBD2 (5 bases). The CDR3 contains 14 residues. CDR1 is SQVTM and CDR2 is ANQGSEA in the germline V gene. V was shortened by 4 bases and J by 0 bases, with 13 bases between the two germline ends. CDR3: CSVGGMGNSYEQYF. As DNA, the CDR3 is TGCAGCGTTGGAGGGATGGGGAACTCCTACGAGCAGTACTTC.

This chain links TRBV28 with TRBJ2-1; D unresolved. The V gene lost 2 bases and the J gene lost 0 bases, with 8 bases spanning the gap. This CDR3 has 15 residues. Germline CDR1 MDHEN, CDR2 SYDVKM. The CDR3 loop reads CASSLQLSSYNEQFF. DNA of the CDR3: TGTGCCAGCAGTTTACAGTTAAGCTCCTACAATGAGCAGTTCTTC.

CDR3 DNA: TGCAGCGTTGGGGGTAGCGTCACTGAAGCTTTCTTT. Protein sequence: CSVGGSVTEAFF. The V call is TRBV29-1, the J call TRBJ1-1; the D is unclear. Germline V lookup: CDR1 SQVTM, CDR2 ANQGSEA. V dropped 4 bases and J dropped 4 bases, with 10 bases sitting between them. This CDR3 has 12 residues.